This T cell receptor beta chain was recorded in a study of shared clonotypes between healthy human individuals. The CDR3 is made up of 14 amino acids. Germline lookup yields CDR1 MDHEN and CDR2 SYDVKM. The trim removed 7 bases at V and 0 bases at J, leaving 4 bases unmatched. Study-level points and caveats: Represented diversity (both genetic and exposure-history) was limited by the small number of donors. Memory subsets generally showed lower estimated richness than naive subsets.

To note about this clone: Its antigen is not known.

Only in-frame clones appear in the TCRdb table, and some are missing; sequencing was by immunoSEQ multiplex PCR. The sample gives about 960,000 clones, around 80% of which show up once; nearly 1.5% is in the top ten. Sample: memory CD4+ T cells sorted from blood. Subset denoted: CD45RA-negative fraction. The genes are TRBV28 and TRBJ2-3; TRBD1 matches 7 bases. The TCR was taken from a man aged 18 to 30 in good health. CDR3 residues: CASTDRASTDTQYF. The CDR3 DNA reads TGTGCCAGCACCGACAGGGCTAGCACAGATACGCAGTATTTT.